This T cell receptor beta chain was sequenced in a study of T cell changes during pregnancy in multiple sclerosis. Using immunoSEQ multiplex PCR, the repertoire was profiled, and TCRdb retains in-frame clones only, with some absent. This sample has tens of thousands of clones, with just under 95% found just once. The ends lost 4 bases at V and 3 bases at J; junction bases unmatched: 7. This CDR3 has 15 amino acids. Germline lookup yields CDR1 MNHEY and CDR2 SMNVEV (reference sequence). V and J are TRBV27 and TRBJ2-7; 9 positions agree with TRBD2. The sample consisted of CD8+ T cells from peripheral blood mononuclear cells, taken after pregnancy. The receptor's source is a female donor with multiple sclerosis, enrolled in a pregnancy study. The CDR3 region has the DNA TGTGCCAGCAGTTCCCTAGCGGGAACCCACTACGAGCAGTACTTC. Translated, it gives CASSSLAGTHYEQYF.